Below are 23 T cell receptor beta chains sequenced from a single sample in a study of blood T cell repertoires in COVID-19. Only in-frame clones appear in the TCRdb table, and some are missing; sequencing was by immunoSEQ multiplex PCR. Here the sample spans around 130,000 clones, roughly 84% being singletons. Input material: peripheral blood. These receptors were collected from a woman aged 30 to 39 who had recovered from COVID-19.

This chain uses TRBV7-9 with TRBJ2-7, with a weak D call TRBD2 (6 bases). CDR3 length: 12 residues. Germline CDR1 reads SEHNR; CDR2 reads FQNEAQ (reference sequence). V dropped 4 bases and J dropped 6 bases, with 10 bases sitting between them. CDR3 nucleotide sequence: TGTGCCAGCAGCTGGCAGGGAGGCGAGCAGTACTTC. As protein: CASSWQGGEQYF.

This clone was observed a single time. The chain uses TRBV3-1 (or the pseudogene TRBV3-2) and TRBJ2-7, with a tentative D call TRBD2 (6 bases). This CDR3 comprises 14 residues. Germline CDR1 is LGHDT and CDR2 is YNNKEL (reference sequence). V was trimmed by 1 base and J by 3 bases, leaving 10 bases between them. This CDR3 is CASSQAGENYEQYF. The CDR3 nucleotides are TGTGCCAGCAGCCAAGCGGGGGAGAACTACGAGCAGTACTTC.

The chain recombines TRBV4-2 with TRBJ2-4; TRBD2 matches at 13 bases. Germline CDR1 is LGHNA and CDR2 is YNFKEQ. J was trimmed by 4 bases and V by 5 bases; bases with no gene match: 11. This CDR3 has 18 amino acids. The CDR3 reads CASSATTGTSGVKNIQYF. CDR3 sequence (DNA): TGTGCCAGCAGCGCTACGACCGGGACTAGCGGGGTAAAAAACATTCAGTACTTC.

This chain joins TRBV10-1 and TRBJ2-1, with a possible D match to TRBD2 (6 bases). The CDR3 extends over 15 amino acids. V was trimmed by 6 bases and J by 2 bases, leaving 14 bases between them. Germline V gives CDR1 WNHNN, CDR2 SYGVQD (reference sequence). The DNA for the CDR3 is TGCGCCAGCAGGAGCCGGGGAGGCCCCTACAATGAGCAGTTCTTC. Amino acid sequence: CASRSRGGPYNEQFF.

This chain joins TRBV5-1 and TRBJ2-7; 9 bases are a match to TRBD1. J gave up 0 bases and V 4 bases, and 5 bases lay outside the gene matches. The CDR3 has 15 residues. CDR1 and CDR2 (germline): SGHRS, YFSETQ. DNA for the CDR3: TGCGCCAGCAGCGGGACAGGGTCCAGCTCCTACGAGCAGTACTTC. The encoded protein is CASSGTGSSSYEQYF. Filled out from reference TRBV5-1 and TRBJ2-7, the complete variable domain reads KAGVTQTPRYLIKTRGQQVTLSCSPISGHRSVSWYQQTPGQGLQFLFEYFSETQRNKGNFPGRFSGRQFSNSRSEMNVSTLELGDSALYLCASSGTGSSSYEQYFGPGTRLTVT.

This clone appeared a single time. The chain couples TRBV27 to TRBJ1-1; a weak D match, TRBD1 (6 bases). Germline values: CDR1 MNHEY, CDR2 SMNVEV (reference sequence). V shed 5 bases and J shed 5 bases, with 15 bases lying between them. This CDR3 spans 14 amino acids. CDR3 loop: CASSPRQVGTEAFF. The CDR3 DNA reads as TGTGCCAGCAGTCCTAGACAGGTTGGTACTGAAGCTTTCTTT.

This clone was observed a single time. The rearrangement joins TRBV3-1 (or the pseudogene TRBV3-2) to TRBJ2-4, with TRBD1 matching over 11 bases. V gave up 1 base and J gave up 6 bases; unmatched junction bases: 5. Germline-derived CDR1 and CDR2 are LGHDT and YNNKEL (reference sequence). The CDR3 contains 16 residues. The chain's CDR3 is CASSQVGTGGRNIQYF. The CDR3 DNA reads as TGTGCCAGCAGCCAAGTAGGGACAGGGGGGAGAAACATTCAGTACTTC.

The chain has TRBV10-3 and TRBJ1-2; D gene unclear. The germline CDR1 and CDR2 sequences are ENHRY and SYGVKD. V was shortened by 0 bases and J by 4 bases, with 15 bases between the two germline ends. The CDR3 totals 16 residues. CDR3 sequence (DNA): TGTGCCATCAGTGAGTCGAAGCGGCAAATCACCTATGGCTACACCTTC. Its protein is CAISESKRQITYGYTF.

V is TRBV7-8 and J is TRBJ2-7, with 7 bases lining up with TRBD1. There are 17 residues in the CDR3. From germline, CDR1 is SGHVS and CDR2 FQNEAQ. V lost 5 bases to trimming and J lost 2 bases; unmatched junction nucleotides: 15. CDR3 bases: TGTGCCAGCAGCCAAGACGTGGGGCAGGGGGTAACCTACGAGCAGTACTTC. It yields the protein CASSQDVGQGVTYEQYF.

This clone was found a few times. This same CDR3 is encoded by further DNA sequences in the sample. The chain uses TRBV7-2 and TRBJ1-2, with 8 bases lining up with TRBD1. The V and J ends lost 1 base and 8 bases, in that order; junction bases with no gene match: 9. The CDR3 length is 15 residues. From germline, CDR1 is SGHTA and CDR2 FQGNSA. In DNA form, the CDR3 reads TGTGCCAGCAGCTTAGGTCCAGGGGGCCTCTACGGCTACACCTTC. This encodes CASSLGPGGLYGYTF.

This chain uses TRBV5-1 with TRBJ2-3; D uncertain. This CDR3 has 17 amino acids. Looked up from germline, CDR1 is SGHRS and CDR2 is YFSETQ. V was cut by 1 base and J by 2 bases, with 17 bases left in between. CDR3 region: CASSLSVREFSTDTQYF. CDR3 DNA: TGCGCCAGCAGCTTGTCGGTCCGCGAGTTTTCCACAGATACGCAGTATTTT.

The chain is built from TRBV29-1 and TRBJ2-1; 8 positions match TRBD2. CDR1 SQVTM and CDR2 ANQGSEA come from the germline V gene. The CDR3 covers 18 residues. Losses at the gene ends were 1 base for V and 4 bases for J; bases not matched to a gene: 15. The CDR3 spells CSVEASIQELAEYNEQFF. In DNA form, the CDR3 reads TGCAGCGTTGAAGCCTCCATACAAGAACTAGCGGAATACAATGAGCAGTTCTTC.

Here the CDR3 reads CASSAGTSGSREQFF. The CDR3 nucleotides read TGCGCCAGCAGCGCCGGGACTAGCGGGAGTCGTGAGCAGTTCTTC. J is TRBJ2-1 and V is TRBV5-1; TRBD2 agrees at 14 bases. Germline V lookup: CDR1 SGHRS, CDR2 YFSETQ. This CDR3 has 15 residues. Trimming at V came to 4 bases and at J to 9 bases, leaving 6 bases not matched to a gene.

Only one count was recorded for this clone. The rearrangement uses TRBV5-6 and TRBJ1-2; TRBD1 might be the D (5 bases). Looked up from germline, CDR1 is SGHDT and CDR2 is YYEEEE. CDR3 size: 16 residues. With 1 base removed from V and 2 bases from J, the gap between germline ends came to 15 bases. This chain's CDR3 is CASSLTPPGENYGYTF. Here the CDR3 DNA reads TGTGCCAGCAGCTTGACGCCCCCGGGGGAGAACTATGGCTACACCTTC.

CDR3 amino acids: CASSLDSTYEQYF. Written as DNA, the CDR3 is TGCGCCAGCAGCTTGGACTCCACCTACGAGCAGTACTTC. The chain employs TRBV5-1 and TRBJ2-7; no clear D. The CDR3 is made up of 13 amino acids. Trimming pared 0 bases from V and 2 bases from J, leaving 6 bases between. CDR1 SGHRS and CDR2 YFSETQ come from the germline V gene.

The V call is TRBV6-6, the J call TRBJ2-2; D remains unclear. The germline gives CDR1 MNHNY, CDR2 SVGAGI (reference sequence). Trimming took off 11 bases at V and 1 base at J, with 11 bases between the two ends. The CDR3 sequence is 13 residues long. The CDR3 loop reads CAAWARNTGELFF. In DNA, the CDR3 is TGTGCCGCCTGGGCACGGAACACCGGGGAGCTGTTTTTT.

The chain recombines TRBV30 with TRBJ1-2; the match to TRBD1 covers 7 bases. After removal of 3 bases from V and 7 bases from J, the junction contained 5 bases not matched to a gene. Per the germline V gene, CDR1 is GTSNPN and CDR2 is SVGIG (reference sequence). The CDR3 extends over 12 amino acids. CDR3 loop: CAWSTGVGGYTF. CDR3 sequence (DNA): TGTGCCTGGAGCACAGGGGTAGGTGGCTACACCTTC.

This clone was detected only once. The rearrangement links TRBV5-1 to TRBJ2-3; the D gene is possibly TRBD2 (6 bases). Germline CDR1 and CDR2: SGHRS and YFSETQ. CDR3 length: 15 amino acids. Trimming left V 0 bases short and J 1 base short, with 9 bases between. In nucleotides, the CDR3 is TGCGCCAGCAGCTTGGAGGGCGGGGGCACAGATACGCAGTATTTT. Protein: CASSLEGGGTDTQYF.

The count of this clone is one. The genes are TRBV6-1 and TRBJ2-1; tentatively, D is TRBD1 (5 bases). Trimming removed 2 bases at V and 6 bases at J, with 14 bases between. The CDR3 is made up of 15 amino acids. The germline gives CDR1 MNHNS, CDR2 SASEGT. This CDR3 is CASSESEYRGNEQFF. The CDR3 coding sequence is TGTGCCAGCAGTGAAAGTGAGTATAGGGGCAATGAGCAGTTCTTC.

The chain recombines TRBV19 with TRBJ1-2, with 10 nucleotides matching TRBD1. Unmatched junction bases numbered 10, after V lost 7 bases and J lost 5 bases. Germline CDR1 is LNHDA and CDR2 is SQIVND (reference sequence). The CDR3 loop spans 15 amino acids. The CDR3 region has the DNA TGTGCCAGTACTAACCCGACAGGGGGCTGGTATGGCTACACCTTC. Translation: CASTNPTGGWYGYTF.

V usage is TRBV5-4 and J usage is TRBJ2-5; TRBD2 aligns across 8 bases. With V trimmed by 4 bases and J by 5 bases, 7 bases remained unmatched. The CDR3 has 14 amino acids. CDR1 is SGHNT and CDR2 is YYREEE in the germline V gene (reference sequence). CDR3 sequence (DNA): TGTGCCAGCAGCCCCGGGACTAGAGGGGAGACCCAGTACTTC. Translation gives CASSPGTRGETQYF.

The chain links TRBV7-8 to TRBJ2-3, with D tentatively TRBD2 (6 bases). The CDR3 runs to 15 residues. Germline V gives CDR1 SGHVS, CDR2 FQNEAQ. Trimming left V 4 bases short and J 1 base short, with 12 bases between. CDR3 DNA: TGTGCCAGCAGCTCGCCCGGGACTGGCACAGATACGCAGTATTTT. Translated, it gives CASSSPGTGTDTQYF.

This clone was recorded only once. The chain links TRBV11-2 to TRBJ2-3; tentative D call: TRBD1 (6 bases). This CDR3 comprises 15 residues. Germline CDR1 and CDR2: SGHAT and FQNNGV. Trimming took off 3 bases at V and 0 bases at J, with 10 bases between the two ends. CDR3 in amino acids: CASSLNRASTDTQYF. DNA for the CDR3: TGTGCCAGCAGCTTGAACAGGGCAAGCACAGATACGCAGTATTTT.